These 22 T cell receptor beta chains were sequenced from one sample in a study of T-cell reconstitution after alpha-beta-depleted transplantation in children (TCRdb year 2016). In the paper's terms, the treatment or condition label means: allogeneic hematopoietic cell transplantation with graft depleted of TCRalphabeta T cells and CD19 B cells. The library relied on PCR. Instrument on record: Illumina HiSeq 2500. TCR library preparation used molecular barcoding, with unique molecular identifiers applied to normalize quantification of the TCRbeta repertoire. TCRdb reprocessing: public reads trimmed at Q25 with fastp, clones called with MiXCR, in-frame beta chains kept. Each record represents a unique CDR3 protein, reported with the most common genes and DNA among its rows. This sample holds about 70,000 distinct CDR3 sequences; around 9.9% were observed only once. Of the sample, less than 15% is held by the ten largest clones.

The source material was PBMCs, sampled before TCRalphabeta/CD19-depleted stem cell transplant. The receptor set was obtained from a boy younger than 18 with acute myeloid leukemia, due to receive a stem cell transplant.

This clonotype was found many times. The J gene is TRBJ1-2, the V gene TRBV12-3 or TRBV12-4, with no clear D. Trimming stripped 2 bases from V and 8 bases from J, with 9 bases between. This CDR3 contains 12 residues. The DNA of the CDR3 is TGTGCCAGCAGTTTAAGCATAGTCGGCTACACCTTC. Its translation is CASSLSIVGYTF.

This clonotype was counted at least ten times. The V call is TRBV12-3 or TRBV12-4, the J call TRBJ2-7; tentative D call: TRBD1 (6 bases). The CDR3 covers 18 residues. V was trimmed by 6 bases and J by 1 base, leaving 25 bases between them. CDR3 DNA sequence: TGTGCCAGCAGGAGGGGGAAAACGGACAAAACAATTTCCTACGAGCAGTACTTC. Its protein product is CASRRGKTDKTISYEQYF.

This clonotype has ten or more counts. The chain's CDR3 is CASSLGLAGSTSTDTQYF. As DNA, the CDR3 is TGTGCCAGCAGTCTTGGACTAGCGGGATCAACTAGCACAGATACGCAGTATTTT. This chain links TRBV12-3 or TRBV12-4 with TRBJ2-3; TRBD2 matches 12 bases. The length of the CDR3 is 18 residues. V gave up 5 bases and J gave up 0 bases; unmatched junction bases: 9.

In its sample, this clonotype was seen many times. This chain joins TRBV18 and TRBJ2-2; D is uncertain. CDR1 and CDR2 (germline): KGHSH, LQKENI. The CDR3 consists of 14 residues. Between the trimmed V and J ends, which lost 0 bases and 6 bases, there was a span of 8 bases. The CDR3 reads CASSPPGNPGELFF. The CDR3 bases are TGTGCCAGCTCACCACCCGGCAACCCCGGGGAGCTGTTTTTT.

This clonotype has at least ten counts. The chain joins TRBV12-3 or TRBV12-4 to TRBJ2-5; 8 positions match TRBD2. Unmatched junction bases numbered 4, after V lost 5 bases and J lost 5 bases. This CDR3 is built from 13 residues. The CDR3 protein is CASSVSGVETQYF. In DNA, the CDR3 is TGTGCCAGCAGTGTTAGCGGGGTTGAGACCCAGTACTTC.

This clonotype was seen ten or more times. The gene calls are TRBV12-3 or TRBV12-4 and TRBJ2-1; D assignment may be TRBD1 or TRBD2 (5 bases each). Trimming pared 6 bases from V and 7 bases from J, leaving 19 bases between. The CDR3 spans 15 residues. In DNA, the CDR3 is TGTGCCAGCAGCTGGGGACGCCCCTCGGGAAATGAGCAGTTCTTC. Translated: CASSWGRPSGNEQFF.

This clonotype was seen at least ten times. The chain uses TRBV10-3 and TRBJ2-7; TRBD1 matches at 7 bases. The CDR3 extends over 14 amino acids. J lost 3 bases, V lost 7 bases, and 9 bases had no gene match. CDR1 and CDR2 from the germline V gene are ENHRY and SYGVKD. CDR3: CAIMIRDSIYEQYV. As DNA, the CDR3 is TGTGCCATCATGATCCGGGACAGTATCTACGAGCAGTACGTC.

This clonotype was seen ten or more times. The chain has TRBV28 and TRBJ1-2; no clear D gene. The CDR3 has 12 residues. V was cut by 2 bases and J by 6 bases, with 7 bases left in between. In germline, CDR1 is MDHEN, CDR2 SYDVKM. CDR3 region: CASSLQIHGYTF. As DNA, the CDR3 is TGTGCCAGCAGTTTACAGATCCATGGCTACACCTTC.

This clonotype was detected ten times or more. This chain links TRBV5-1 with TRBJ2-5, with 7 bases matching TRBD1. Germline CDR1 and CDR2: SGHRS and YFSETQ. The V and J ends lost 3 bases and 5 bases, in that order; junction bases with no gene match: 1. CDR3 length equals 12 residues. DNA for the CDR3: TGCGCCAGCAGCTGGGGACAGGAGACCCAGTACTTC. Protein: CASSWGQETQYF.

This clonotype was found many times. The rearrangement uses TRBV15 and TRBJ2-3, with TRBD2 identical over 12 bases. From germline, CDR1 is LNHNV and CDR2 YYDKDF (reference sequence). The J segment lost 2 bases and the V segment lost 4 bases, leaving 10 bases of the junction unmatched. The CDR3 is 18 residues long. This CDR3 is CATSIPTGLAGATDTQYF. As DNA, the CDR3 is TGTGCCACCAGCATACCGACGGGACTAGCGGGCGCCACAGATACGCAGTATTTT.

This clonotype was seen many times. The chain carries TRBV6-5 and TRBJ2-3; no definite D call. The CDR3 has 12 amino acids. The V end was cut by 6 bases, the J end by 7 bases, with 11 bases between. From germline, CDR1 is MNHEY and CDR2 SVGAGI. CDR3 sequence reads: CASSLDPNTQYF. The CDR3 region has the DNA TGTGCCAGCAGCCTCGACCCCAATACGCAGTATTTT.

This clonotype has a count of ten or more. The V call is TRBV15, the J call TRBJ1-1; no firm D call. CDR1 is LNHNV and CDR2 is YYDKDF in the germline V gene (reference sequence). This CDR3 comprises 16 residues. V lost 0 bases, J lost 4 bases, and 15 bases lay in between. Here the CDR3 reads CATSRDRRKFGTEAFF. The CDR3 DNA follows: TGTGCCACCAGCAGAGATCGCCGAAAATTTGGCACTGAAGCTTTCTTT.

In its sample, this clonotype was seen many times. This chain joins TRBV20-1 and TRBJ2-2; no clear D gene. Germline V lookup: CDR1 DFQATT, CDR2 SNEGSKA (reference sequence). The CDR3 has 16 residues. V was shortened by 6 bases and J by 2 bases, with 19 bases between the two germline ends. CDR3 coding DNA: TGCAGTGCGTACCTTCTGGACGCTTATAACACCGGGGAGCTGTTTTTT. Protein: CSAYLLDAYNTGELFF.

This clonotype occurred a few times. The V and J genes are TRBV4-1 and TRBJ1-1; D may be TRBD1 (5 bases). The V end lost 0 bases, the J end lost 1 base, and 6 bases lay between the germline ends. CDR3 length equals 14 residues. Germline V CDR1 and CDR2: MGHRA, YSYEKL. The CDR3 loop reads CASSQDDRNTEAFF. The CDR3 region has the DNA TGCGCCAGCAGCCAAGACGACAGGAACACTGAAGCTTTCTTT.

This clonotype was detected many times. The chain joins TRBV4-2 to TRBJ1-2; 10 bases are shared with TRBD1. From germline, CDR1 is LGHNA and CDR2 YNFKEQ. The ends lost 4 bases at V and 3 bases at J; junction bases unmatched: 5. The CDR3 spans 15 residues. CDR3 nucleotide sequence: TGTGCCAGCAGCCTCGGGACAGGGGAGTACTATGGCTACACCTTC. This sequence encodes CASSLGTGEYYGYTF.

This clonotype came up many times. The chain couples TRBV20-1 to TRBJ2-1, with 14 positions matching TRBD2. The germline V gene has CDR1 DFQATT and CDR2 SNEGSKA (reference sequence). The CDR3 loop spans 14 amino acids. After removal of 5 bases from V and 9 bases from J, the junction contained 6 bases not matched to a gene. The CDR3 is CSAAGLAGEGEQFF. The CDR3 region has the DNA TGCAGTGCTGCGGGACTAGCGGGAGAAGGTGAGCAGTTCTTC.

In its sample, this clonotype was seen many times. The rearrangement joins TRBV29-1 to TRBJ2-1; D gene uncertain. V dropped 2 bases and J dropped 6 bases, with 14 bases sitting between them. Germline V gene sequence: CDR1 SQVTM, CDR2 ANQGSEA. CDR3 size: 14 residues. The CDR3 DNA is TGCAGCGTTGAAAGAGGACCGAAGCCCAATGAGCAGTTCTTC. Protein: CSVERGPKPNEQFF.

This clonotype was observed at least ten times. The J gene is TRBJ1-5, the V gene TRBV20-1; weak D call: TRBD1 (5 bases). Germline V gene lookup returns CDR1 DFQATT and CDR2 SNEGSKA (reference sequence). The CDR3 has 12 residues. The V and J ends lost 3 bases and 5 bases respectively, with 8 bases between them. CDR3 region: CSASVGDQPQHF. Here the CDR3 DNA reads TGCAGTGCTAGTGTGGGGGATCAGCCCCAGCATTTT.

This clonotype came up many times. The chain is built from TRBV11-3 and TRBJ1-5; D uncertain. CDR1 is SGHNT and CDR2 is YENEEA in the germline V gene. The V end lost 2 bases, the J end lost 0 bases, and 17 bases lay between the germline ends. This CDR3 region has 18 residues. CDR3 in DNA: TGTGCCAGCAGCTTAATGGCTGTAGGGATGGGTAGCAATCAGCCCCAGCATTTT. Translation: CASSLMAVGMGSNQPQHF.

By its share, this clonotype is medium-sized. The V and J genes are TRBV7-2 and TRBJ2-3, with D perhaps TRBD1 (6 bases). V was pared by 3 bases and J by 6 bases, with 10 bases between. The CDR3 is made up of 13 amino acids. Germline V lookup: CDR1 SGHTA, CDR2 FQGNSA. The CDR3 is CASSFGQQDTQYF. In DNA, the CDR3 is TGTGCCAGCAGCTTCGGACAGCAGGATACGCAGTATTTT. The variable domain in full, completed from reference TRBV7-2 and TRBJ2-3, reads GAGVSQSPSNKVTEKGKDVELRCDPISGHTALYWYRQSLGQGLEFLIYFQGNSAPDKSGLPSDRFSAERTGGSVSTLTIQRTQQEDSAVYLCASSFGQQDTQYFGPGTRLTVL.

This clonotype was recorded many times. The chain carries TRBV20-1 and TRBJ1-2, with no clear D. The V and J ends lost 6 bases and 1 base respectively, with 15 bases between them. The CDR3 is made up of 14 amino acids. The germline V gene encodes CDR1 DFQATT and CDR2 SNEGSKA (reference sequence). This CDR3 is CSASFGLSNYGYTF. CDR3 DNA sequence: TGCAGTGCCTCCTTCGGGTTGAGTAACTATGGCTACACCTTC.

At least ten counts were recorded for this clonotype. V gene TRBV6-5 combines with J gene TRBJ1-6, with a possible D match to TRBD1 (5 bases). The ends were cut back, 2 bases at V and 4 bases at J, with 9 bases in the middle. Germline V gene lookup returns CDR1 MNHEY and CDR2 SVGAGI. The CDR3 totals 15 residues. In nucleotides, the CDR3 is TGTGCCAGCAGTTACGGCAGGGAGTATAATTCACCCCTCCACTTT. Protein product: CASSYGREYNSPLHF.